This TCR beta chain comes out of a study of CD8+CD57+ T cells in acquired aplastic anemia. CDR1 LNHDA and CDR2 SQIVND come from the germline V gene (reference sequence). V lost 7 bases to trimming and J lost 6 bases, with 12 bases between them. The CDR3 totals 13 residues. Genomic DNA templated the TCR beta VDJ and CDR3 profiling. TCRdb independently ran MiXCR on the reads; one entry per CDR3 protein. The sample lists some 140,000 distinct CDR3 sequences, about 50% seen once, with approximately 12% in the top ten. In patients chosen for sequencing, flow cytometry had shown CD8+CD57+ cell expansion. The gene calls are TRBV19 and TRBJ2-2; possible D gene TRBD2, 5 bases. The clonotype comes from a human donor with aplastic anemia. Sequencing was carried out using sorted CD4+, CD8+, or CD8+CD57+ T cells (not recorded which) from PBMCs. CDR3: CASTTSISGELFF. The DNA of the CDR3 is TGTGCCAGTACTACTAGTATCTCCGGGGAGCTGTTTTTT.